Sequencing of this TCR beta chain was carried out in a study of Graves' ophthalmopathy and Graves' hyperthyroidism. General study points: Prediction of ophthalmopathy progression reached around 70% sensitivity and approximately 75% specificity.

RNA transcripts yielded amplified TCR beta CDR3 regions. The workflow started with a first-round RT-PCR run with HTBI primers and then moved on to a second-round multiplex PCR. One entry per CDR3 protein, called by TCRdb with MiXCR from the multiplex PCR reads. The table records about 740,000 distinct CDR3 sequences, 35% to 50% of them present only once. The authors used Ficoll-Paque density gradient centrifugation to separate PBMCs. The input was roughly 10 ml of fresh peripheral blood. This CDR3 is 14 amino acids long. Germline lookup yields CDR1 MGHDK and CDR2 SYGVNS. As regards this clonotype: Its cognate antigen is unknown. A read error may explain this, as a much larger clone is one base away.

This rearrangement joins TRBV25-1 to TRBJ1-6, with D possibly matching TRBD1 (5 bases). Sequencing was done on a sample of peripheral blood. The clonotype originates from an adult man with Graves' ophthalmopathy. The CDR3 nucleotides read TGTGCCAGCAACCACCGGGACCACGTCTCACCCCCCCACTTT. As protein: CASNHRDHVSPPHF.